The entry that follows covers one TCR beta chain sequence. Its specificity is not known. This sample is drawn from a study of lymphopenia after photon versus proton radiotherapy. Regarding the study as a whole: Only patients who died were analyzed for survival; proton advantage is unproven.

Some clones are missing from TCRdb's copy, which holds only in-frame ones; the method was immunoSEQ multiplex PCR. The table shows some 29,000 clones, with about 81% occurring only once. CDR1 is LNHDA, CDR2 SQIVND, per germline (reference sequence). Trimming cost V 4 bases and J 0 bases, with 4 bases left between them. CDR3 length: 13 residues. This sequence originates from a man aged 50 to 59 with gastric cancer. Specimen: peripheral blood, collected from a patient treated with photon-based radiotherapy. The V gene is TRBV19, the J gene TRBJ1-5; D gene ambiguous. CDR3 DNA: TGTGCCAGTAGTACGCTTAGCAATCAGCCCCAGCATTTT. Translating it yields CASSTLSNQPQHF.